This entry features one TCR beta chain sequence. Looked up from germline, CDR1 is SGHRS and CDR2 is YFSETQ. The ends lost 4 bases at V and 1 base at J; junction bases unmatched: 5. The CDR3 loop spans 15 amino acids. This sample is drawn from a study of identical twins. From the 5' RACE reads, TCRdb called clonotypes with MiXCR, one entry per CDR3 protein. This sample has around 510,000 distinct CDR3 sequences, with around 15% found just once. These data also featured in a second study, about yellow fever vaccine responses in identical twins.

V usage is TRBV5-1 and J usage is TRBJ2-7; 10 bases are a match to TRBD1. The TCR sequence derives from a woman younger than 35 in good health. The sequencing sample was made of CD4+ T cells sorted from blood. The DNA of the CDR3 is TGCGCCAGCAGCCAAGGGACAGGGGTATCCTACGAGCAGTACTTC. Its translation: CASSQGTGVSYEQYF.